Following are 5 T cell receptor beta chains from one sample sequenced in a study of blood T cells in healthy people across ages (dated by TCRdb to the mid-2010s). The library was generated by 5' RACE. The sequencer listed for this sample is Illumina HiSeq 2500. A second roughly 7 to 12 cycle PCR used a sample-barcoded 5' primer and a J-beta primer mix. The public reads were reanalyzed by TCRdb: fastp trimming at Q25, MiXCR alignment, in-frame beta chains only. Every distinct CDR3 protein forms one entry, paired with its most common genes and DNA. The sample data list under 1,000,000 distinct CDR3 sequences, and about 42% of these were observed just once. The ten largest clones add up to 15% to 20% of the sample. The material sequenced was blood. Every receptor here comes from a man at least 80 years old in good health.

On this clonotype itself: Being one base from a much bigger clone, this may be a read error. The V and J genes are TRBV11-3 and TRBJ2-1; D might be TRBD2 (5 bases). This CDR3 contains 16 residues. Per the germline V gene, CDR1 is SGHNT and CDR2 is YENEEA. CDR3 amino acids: CASNLEAGRNYNEQFF. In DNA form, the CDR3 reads TGTGCCAGCAACTTAGAGGCTGGGAGAAACTACAATGAGCAGTTCTTC.

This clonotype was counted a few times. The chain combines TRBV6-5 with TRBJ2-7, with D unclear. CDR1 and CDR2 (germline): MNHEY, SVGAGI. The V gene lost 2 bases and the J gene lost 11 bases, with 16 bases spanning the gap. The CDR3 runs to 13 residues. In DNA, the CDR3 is TGTGCCAGCAGTTACCCAGGAGAAAGAGGAGAGTACTTC. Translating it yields CASSYPGERGEYF.

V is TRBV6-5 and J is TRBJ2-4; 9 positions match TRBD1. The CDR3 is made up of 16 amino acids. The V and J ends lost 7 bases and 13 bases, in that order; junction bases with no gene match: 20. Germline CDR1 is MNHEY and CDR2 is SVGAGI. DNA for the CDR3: TGTGCCAGCACCGTGAACTTGGGACAGGGACCCCTAACCCAGTACTTC. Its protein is CASTVNLGQGPLTQYF.

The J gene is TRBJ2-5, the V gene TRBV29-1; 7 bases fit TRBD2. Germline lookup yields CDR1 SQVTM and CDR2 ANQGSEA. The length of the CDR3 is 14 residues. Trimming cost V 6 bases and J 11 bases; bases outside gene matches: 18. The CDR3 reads CSVVGGGVVNEQYF. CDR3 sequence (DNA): TGCAGCGTAGTGGGGGGGGGTGTTGTAAATGAGCAGTACTTC.

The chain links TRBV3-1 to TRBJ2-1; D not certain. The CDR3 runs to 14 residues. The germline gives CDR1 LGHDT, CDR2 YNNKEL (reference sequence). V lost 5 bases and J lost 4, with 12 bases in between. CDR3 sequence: CASSSGVSYNEQFF. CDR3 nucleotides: TGTGCCAGCAGCTCTGGGGTCAGTTACAATGAGCAGTTCTTC.